The rows below give T cell receptor beta chains drawn from one sample of a study of blood T cell repertoires in COVID-19. The data were produced by immunoSEQ multiplex PCR, yet TCRdb's version contains in-frame clones alone and is incomplete. The sample yields 250,000 or so clones, about 85% seen once. Sequenced sample: PBMCs or T cells enriched from blood (not recorded which). These receptors were collected from a woman aged 45-60 years who had been exposed to COVID-19. Each CDR3 is given with its conserved first and last residue. The D gene is left open where the match is weak. Clone size is given for some rows only: seen once, a few or many times, or a class if the clone is expanded.

size: once
J: TRBJ2-5
V: TRBV29-1
D: -
CDR3: CSTGTSETQYF
DNA: TGCAGCACCGGGACATCAGAGACCCAGTACTTC

size: -
J: TRBJ2-1
V: TRBV5-1
D: -
CDR3: CASSVQGFASYNEQFF
DNA: TGCGCCAGCAGCGTACAGGGTTTCGCGTCCTACAATGAGCAGTTCTTC

size: -
J: TRBJ2-7
V: TRBV4-2
D: -
CDR3: CASSPPGGGAYEQYF
DNA: TGTGCCAGCAGCCCACCCGGAGGCGGCGCCTACGAGCAGTACTTC

size: -
J: TRBJ1-1
V: TRBV5-5
D: -
CDR3: CASSLLGAGNTEAFF
DNA: TGTGCCAGCAGTCTGTTGGGGGCAGGTAACACTGAAGCTTTCTTT

size: -
J: TRBJ2-1
V: TRBV11-2
D: -
CDR3: CASSVHGQSSYNEQFF
DNA: TGTGCCAGCAGCGTTCACGGACAGAGCTCCTACAATGAGCAGTTCTTC

size: -
J: TRBJ1-1
V: TRBV7-8
D: TRBD1
CDR3: CASSLAVTGAEAFF
DNA: TGTGCCAGCAGCTTAGCCGTGACAGGGGCGGAAGCTTTCTTT

size: few
J: TRBJ1-5
V: TRBV6-4
D: TRBD1
CDR3: CASSWDRAKNQPQHF
DNA: TGTGCCAGCAGTTGGGACAGGGCCAAAAATCAGCCCCAGCATTTT

size: -
J: TRBJ2-2
V: TRBV5-4
D: -
CDR3: CASSSQGRAGELFF
DNA: TGTGCCAGCAGCTCCCAGGGGAGAGCCGGGGAGCTGTTTTTT

size: -
J: TRBJ1-1
V: TRBV9
D: -
CDR3: CASGPVAENTEAFF
DNA: TGTGCCAGCGGGCCGGTTGCCGAGAACACTGAAGCTTTCTTT

size: -
J: TRBJ2-7
V: TRBV20-1
D: -
CDR3: CSAIRGYEQYF
DNA: TGCAGTGCAATCAGGGGCTACGAGCAGTACTTC

size: few
J: TRBJ1-1
V: TRBV10-3
D: TRBD1
CDR3: CAISEQGTGTQAFF
DNA: TGTGCCATCAGTGAGCAAGGGACAGGGACCCAGGCTTTCTTT

size: -
J: TRBJ2-3
V: TRBV5-5
D: -
CDR3: CASSLAAVDTQYF
DNA: TGTGCCAGCAGCTTGGCCGCGGTGGATACGCAGTATTTT

size: -
J: TRBJ1-6
V: TRBV7-2
D: TRBD1
CDR3: CASSPTGMAAPLHF
DNA: TGTGCCAGCAGCCCGACAGGGATGGCGGCACCCCTCCACTTT

size: -
J: TRBJ1-2
V: TRBV2
D: -
CDR3: CASSGGPRRDGTF
DNA: TGTGCCAGCAGTGGGGGACCGCGGAGGGACGGCACCTTC

size: -
J: TRBJ1-5
V: TRBV11-2
D: -
CDR3: CASSLTDGRNQPQHF
DNA: TGTGCCAGCAGCTTAACAGACGGTCGTAATCAGCCCCAGCATTTT

size: -
J: TRBJ2-1
V: TRBV24-1
D: TRBD2
CDR3: CATSVKRGAHNEQFF
DNA: TGTGCCACCAGTGTTAAGCGGGGGGCCCACAATGAGCAGTTCTTC

size: -
J: TRBJ1-1
V: TRBV29-1
D: TRBD1
CDR3: CSVAGRGANTEAFF
DNA: TGCAGCGTTGCCGGCAGGGGGGCGAACACTGAAGCTTTCTTT

size: -
J: TRBJ1-4
V: TRBV30
D: TRBD1
CDR3: CAWSASGTGGKKLFF
DNA: TGTGCCTGGAGTGCCTCCGGGACAGGGGGCAAAAAACTGTTTTTT

size: -
J: TRBJ2-7
V: TRBV27
D: -
CDR3: CASSLEGSSYEQYF
DNA: TGTGCCAGCAGTTTGGAGGGGTCCTCCTACGAGCAGTACTTC

size: once
J: TRBJ2-2
V: TRBV6-1
D: -
CDR3: CASSELLNTGELFF
DNA: TGTGCCAGCAGTGAGTTACTGAACACCGGGGAGCTGTTTTTT

size: -
J: TRBJ2-3
V: TRBV24-1
D: TRBD1
CDR3: CATSDPGTGLTQYF
DNA: TGTGCCACCAGTGATCCGGGGACAGGGTTAACGCAGTATTTT

size: -
J: TRBJ2-7
V: TRBV19
D: -
CDR3: CASSIFGQGSYEQYF
DNA: TGTGCCAGTAGTATTTTCGGGCAGGGATCCTACGAGCAGTACTTC

size: -
J: TRBJ2-7
V: TRBV29-1
D: TRBD1
CDR3: CSVGQGAREQYF
DNA: TGCAGCGTTGGACAGGGGGCGAGGGAGCAGTACTTC

size: -
J: TRBJ1-2
V: TRBV28
D: -
CDR3: CASSLPRAGYTF
DNA: TGTGCCAGCAGTCTCCCCAGGGCTGGCTACACCTTC

size: -
J: TRBJ2-1
V: TRBV24-1
D: TRBD2
CDR3: CATSDPNTQTGGGDSHNEQFF
DNA: TGTGCCACCAGTGATCCTAACACCCAGACGGGCGGGGGGGATTCCCACAATGAGCAGTTCTTC

size: -
J: TRBJ1-2
V: TRBV29-1
D: TRBD1
CDR3: CSVEGQGVYGGYGYTF
DNA: TGCAGCGTTGAAGGACAGGGAGTCTATGGGGGTTATGGCTACACCTTC

size: -
J: TRBJ1-4
V: TRBV2
D: TRBD1
CDR3: CASSTGGERKLFF
DNA: TGTGCCAGCAGTACAGGGGGAGAGCGAAAACTGTTTTTT

size: -
J: TRBJ2-7
V: TRBV6-2/TRBV6-3
D: -
CDR3: CASSSRLNSYEQYF
DNA: TGTGCCAGCAGTTCCCGACTGAATTCCTACGAGCAGTACTTC

size: -
J: TRBJ2-1
V: TRBV7-2
D: -
CDR3: CASTPTGEIYNEQFF
DNA: TGTGCCAGCACCCCGACGGGGGAGATTTACAATGAGCAGTTCTTC

size: -
J: TRBJ2-7
V: TRBV2
D: TRBD2
CDR3: CASGARGGRYEQYF
DNA: TGTGCCAGCGGAGCGCGGGGGGGCCGGTACGAGCAGTACTTC

size: -
J: TRBJ1-4
V: TRBV27
D: TRBD1
CDR3: CASSLDREFATNEKLFF
DNA: TGTGCCAGCAGTCTGGACAGGGAATTCGCAACTAATGAAAAACTGTTTTTT

size: once
J: TRBJ2-7
V: TRBV18
D: -
CDR3: CASSRTETYEQYF
DNA: TGTGCCAGCTCACGGACTGAAACCTACGAGCAGTACTTC

size: -
J: TRBJ2-5
V: TRBV6-5
D: TRBD1
CDR3: CAVSDRETQYF
DNA: TGTGCCGTGTCGGACAGGGAGACCCAGTACTTC

size: -
J: TRBJ1-3
V: TRBV12-3/TRBV12-4
D: -
CDR3: CASSFQGNTIYF
DNA: TGTGCCAGCAGTTTCCAGGGAAACACCATATATTTT

size: few
J: TRBJ1-2
V: TRBV11-2
D: -
CDR3: CASSLQVNYGYTF
DNA: TGTGCCAGCAGCCTACAGGTGAACTATGGCTACACCTTC

size: once
J: TRBJ1-1
V: TRBV9
D: -
CDR3: CASSVGGGRPEAFF
DNA: TGTGCCAGCAGCGTAGGAGGAGGGCGGCCTGAAGCTTTCTTT

size: once
J: TRBJ1-3
V: TRBV3-1/TRBV3-2
D: -
CDR3: CASSHPPGRGYGNTIYF
DNA: TGTGCCAGCAGCCACCCGCCGGGGAGGGGGTATGGAAACACCATATATTTT

size: once
J: TRBJ1-2
V: TRBV29-1
D: -
CDR3: CSVRGSNYGYTF
DNA: TGCAGCGTACGGGGGTCGAACTATGGCTACACCTTC

size: -
J: TRBJ2-3
V: TRBV7-9
D: -
CDR3: CASSPYRPLTDTQYF
DNA: TGTGCCAGCAGCCCCTACAGGCCCCTCACAGATACGCAGTATTTT

size: -
J: TRBJ1-6
V: TRBV28
D: TRBD1
CDR3: CASSRRTGGNSPLHF
DNA: TGTGCCAGCAGTAGGCGGACAGGAGGTAATTCACCCCTCCACTTT

size: -
J: TRBJ2-1
V: TRBV28
D: TRBD1
CDR3: CASSLSGTGASMLRGEFF
DNA: TGTGCCAGCAGTCTCTCTGGGACAGGGGCAAGTATGTTAAGGGGGGAGTTCTTC

size: -
J: TRBJ2-7
V: TRBV21-1
D: -
CDR3: CASVVRDRVREQYF
DNA: TGTGCCAGTGTAGTTAGGGACAGGGTGCGTGAGCAGTACTTC

size: once
J: TRBJ1-1
V: TRBV7-8
D: TRBD1
CDR3: CASSAWTGDTEAFF
DNA: TGTGCCAGCAGCGCATGGACAGGGGACACTGAAGCTTTCTTT

size: -
J: TRBJ1-4
V: TRBV18
D: -
CDR3: CASSGGGIGEKLFF
DNA: TGTGCCAGCTCAGGGGGCGGAATTGGCGAAAAACTGTTTTTT

size: -
J: TRBJ1-5
V: TRBV18
D: TRBD1
CDR3: CASSLTSIGQGAGQPQHF
DNA: TGTGCCAGCTCACTTACAAGTATCGGACAGGGGGCCGGGCAGCCCCAGCATTTT

size: -
J: TRBJ2-1
V: TRBV12-3/TRBV12-4
D: -
CDR3: CASTLGAGGEQFF
DNA: TGTGCCAGCACCCTAGGAGCAGGAGGTGAGCAGTTCTTC

size: -
J: TRBJ2-5
V: TRBV2
D: TRBD2
CDR3: CASSHFSGGYQETQYF
DNA: TGTGCCAGCAGCCACTTTAGCGGGGGGTACCAAGAGACCCAGTACTTC

size: -
J: TRBJ1-1
V: TRBV5-4
D: -
CDR3: CASSTPRGRTEAFF
DNA: TGTGCCAGCAGCACGCCTCGGGGAAGGACTGAAGCTTTCTTT

size: -
J: TRBJ2-7
V: TRBV13
D: TRBD2
CDR3: CASSPPGLAGSYEQYF
DNA: TGTGCCAGCAGCCCCCCCGGACTAGCGGGGTCCTACGAGCAGTACTTC

size: -
J: TRBJ2-5
V: TRBV5-6
D: TRBD1
CDR3: CASSFQGAWETQYF
DNA: TGTGCCAGCAGCTTCCAGGGGGCATGGGAGACCCAGTACTTC

size: -
J: TRBJ1-2
V: TRBV9
D: -
CDR3: CASSVGTDKNGYTF
DNA: TGTGCCAGCAGCGTAGGGACAGACAAGAATGGCTACACCTTC

size: -
J: TRBJ1-2
V: TRBV28
D: TRBD1
CDR3: CASSTTGGWGYGYTF
DNA: TGTGCCAGCAGTACGACAGGGGGTTGGGGCTATGGCTACACCTTC

size: -
J: TRBJ1-5
V: TRBV24-1
D: TRBD1
CDR3: CATSDSGQGGLGQPQHF
DNA: TGTGCCACCAGTGACTCCGGACAGGGGGGCTTGGGTCAGCCCCAGCATTTT